This paragraph reports one T cell receptor beta chain. This sample is part of a study of blood T cell repertoires in COVID-19. About the research overall: Specimens from acute and convalescent COVID-19 originated in the United States, Italy and Spain.

The CDR3 has 14 residues. V lost 6 bases and J lost 5; bases outside the gene matches: 3. Germline lookup yields CDR1 LGHNA and CDR2 YSLEER. Sequencing was performed with immunoSEQ multiplex PCR; in TCRdb, only in-frame clones are kept and a portion is missing. The table has roughly 310,000 clones, approximately 87% seen once; the top ten hold approximately 4%. This clonotype was sampled from a woman in her fifties or sixties with active or convalescent COVID-19. The sequenced sample consisted of peripheral blood. V gene TRBV4-3 combines with J gene TRBJ2-2, with 10 bases fitting TRBD1. The CDR3 spells CASRDRGKTGELFF. The CDR3 DNA sequence: TGCGCCAGCAGGGACAGGGGGAAAACCGGGGAGCTGTTTTTT.